The 14 T cell receptor beta chains presented below share a single source sample, sequenced in a study of cytomegalovirus exposure and HLA in healthy donors. The PCR ran on 60 Vbeta and 13 Jbeta primers. Clones were read by immunoSEQ multiplex PCR, and TCRdb kept only the in-frame ones, dropping some. The sample shows about 160,000 clones, around 80% of them seen only once. The sample was PBMCs. These TCRs come from a man between 18 and 29 years old in good health and CMV-seronegative.

This sequence joins TRBV15 and TRBJ2-7, with 9 bases that match TRBD1. V was pared by 0 bases and J by 1 base, with 10 bases of the junction left unmatched. The germline V gene encodes CDR1 LNHNV and CDR2 YYDKDF (reference sequence). The CDR3 covers 18 residues. Here the CDR3 DNA reads TGTGCCACCAGCAGAGAGCGTGCGGAGGACAGGGGTTCCTACGAGCAGTACTTC. Amino acids: CATSRERAEDRGSYEQYF.

The chain employs TRBV2 and TRBJ1-5; 8 bases are a match to TRBD1. The CDR3 is 14 amino acids. CDR1 is SNHLY, CDR2 FYNNEI, per germline. V was clipped by 4 bases and J by 1 base; unmatched bases: 0. In DNA, the CDR3 is TGTGCCAGCAGTGGGGACAGGAGCAATCAGCCCCAGCATTTT. Amino acid sequence: CASSGDRSNQPQHF.

The chain has TRBV28 and TRBJ1-2, with D perhaps matching TRBD1 (6 bases). Trimming took off 10 bases at V and 5 bases at J, with 14 bases between the two ends. Germline V CDR1 and CDR2: MDHEN, SYDVKM. This CDR3 has 12 residues. Here the CDR3 reads CANQGRGYGYTF. DNA for the CDR3: TGTGCCAACCAGGGGAGAGGGTATGGCTACACCTTC.

The chain recombines TRBV10-3 with TRBJ2-7; D might be TRBD1 (6 bases). V was trimmed by 2 bases and J by 2 bases, leaving 10 bases between them. The CDR3 runs to 14 residues. Germline lookup yields CDR1 ENHRY and CDR2 SYGVKD. CDR3 loop: CAISEPSGAYEQYF. Here the CDR3 DNA reads TGTGCCATCAGTGAGCCCTCAGGGGCCTACGAGCAGTACTTC.

The CDR3 protein is CASSLGGGLAADPQYF. The CDR3 DNA follows: TGTGCCAGCAGCTTAGGGGGGGGACTAGCGGCCGATCCCCAGTACTTC. The chain recombines TRBV11-3 with TRBJ2-5, with 11 bases fitting TRBD2. CDR1 is SGHNT and CDR2 is YENEEA in the germline V gene. J was trimmed by 9 bases and V by 1 base; bases with no gene match: 10. The CDR3 consists of 16 residues.

The chain uses TRBV18 and TRBJ1-5, with D perhaps matching TRBD1 (6 bases). The germline gives CDR1 KGHSH, CDR2 LQKENI. The CDR3 is made up of 15 amino acids. V was clipped by 3 bases and J by 3 bases, with 12 bases between them. The CDR3 here is CASSPVGGVNQPQHF. The CDR3 bases are TGTGCCAGCTCACCCGTAGGGGGGGTCAATCAGCCCCAGCATTTT.

The chain carries TRBV7-2 and TRBJ2-7, with a tentative D call TRBD2 (7 bases). Germline CDR1 and CDR2: SGHTA and FQGNSA. The length of the CDR3 is 14 residues. Trimming cost V 6 bases and J 3 bases, with 15 bases left between them. CDR3 residues: CASRRGGGGYEQYF. The CDR3 nucleotides read TGTGCCAGCAGACGAGGGGGGGGAGGCTACGAGCAGTACTTC.

The chain recombines TRBV20-1 with TRBJ2-5; no firm D call. Germline CDR1 DFQATT, CDR2 SNEGSKA (reference sequence). V gave up 0 bases and J gave up 10 bases, with 9 bases separating them. The CDR3 spans 11 residues. The CDR3 loop is CSARDPPNQYF. The CDR3, as DNA: TGCAGTGCTAGAGATCCCCCAAACCAGTACTTC.

The chain carries TRBV6-6 and TRBJ1-2; tentative D call: TRBD1 (6 bases). Germline lookup yields CDR1 MNHNY and CDR2 SVGAGI (reference sequence). This CDR3 has 15 residues. Trimming pared 6 bases from V and 5 bases from J, leaving 19 bases between. The CDR3 DNA reads TGTGCCAGCAGACCCCGGGGGGCCATGGTTTATGGCTACACCTTC. Its translation is CASRPRGAMVYGYTF.

The chain is built from TRBV2 and TRBJ2-6; D is ambiguous. Trimming left V 4 bases short and J 3 bases short, with 7 bases between. The CDR3 totals 14 residues. Germline V gene data show CDR1 as SNHLY and CDR2 as FYNNEI. The DNA of the CDR3 is TGTGCCAGCAGTGGAGTGCTTGGGGCCAACGTCCTGACTTTC. Translation: CASSGVLGANVLTF.

The rearrangement links TRBV29-1 to TRBJ2-7, with D possibly matching TRBD2 (7 bases). The germline V and J ends were trimmed by 4 bases and 2 bases, with 12 bases remaining between them. Germline CDR1 reads SQVTM; CDR2 reads ANQGSEA. The CDR3 covers 13 residues. The CDR3, as DNA: TGCAGCGTTGTAAGGGGGGGAACCTACGAGCAGTACTTC. Amino acids: CSVVRGGTYEQYF.

This chain connects TRBV4-3 to TRBJ1-1; TRBD1 matches 10 bases. The CDR3 is 15 residues long. Trimming cost V 1 base and J 4 bases; bases outside gene matches: 3. Looked up from germline, CDR1 is LGHNA and CDR2 is YSLEER. The chain's CDR3 is CASSQGRTGGTEAFF. The CDR3 nucleotides read TGCGCCAGCAGCCAAGGCCGGACAGGGGGCACTGAAGCTTTCTTT.

This clone was detected a few times. The V gene is TRBV11-2, the J gene TRBJ1-2; D is undetermined. CDR3 length equals 14 residues. V shed 3 bases and J shed 3 bases, with 11 bases lying between them. The germline CDR1 and CDR2 sequences are SGHAT and FQNNGV. CDR3 nucleotide sequence: TGTGCCAGCAGCTTCCAAGGAGGAGACTATGGCTACACCTTC. It codes for CASSFQGGDYGYTF.

This clone appeared once. This chain joins TRBV28 and TRBJ2-5; 7 bases align to TRBD2. Per germline, CDR1 MDHEN and CDR2 SYDVKM. Trimming removed 5 bases from V and 1 base from J; junction bases left unmatched: 4. This CDR3 has 14 residues. The CDR3 nucleotides read TGTGCCAGCAGTCCCCTAGCGGTCCAAGAGACCCAGTACTTC. As protein: CASSPLAVQETQYF.